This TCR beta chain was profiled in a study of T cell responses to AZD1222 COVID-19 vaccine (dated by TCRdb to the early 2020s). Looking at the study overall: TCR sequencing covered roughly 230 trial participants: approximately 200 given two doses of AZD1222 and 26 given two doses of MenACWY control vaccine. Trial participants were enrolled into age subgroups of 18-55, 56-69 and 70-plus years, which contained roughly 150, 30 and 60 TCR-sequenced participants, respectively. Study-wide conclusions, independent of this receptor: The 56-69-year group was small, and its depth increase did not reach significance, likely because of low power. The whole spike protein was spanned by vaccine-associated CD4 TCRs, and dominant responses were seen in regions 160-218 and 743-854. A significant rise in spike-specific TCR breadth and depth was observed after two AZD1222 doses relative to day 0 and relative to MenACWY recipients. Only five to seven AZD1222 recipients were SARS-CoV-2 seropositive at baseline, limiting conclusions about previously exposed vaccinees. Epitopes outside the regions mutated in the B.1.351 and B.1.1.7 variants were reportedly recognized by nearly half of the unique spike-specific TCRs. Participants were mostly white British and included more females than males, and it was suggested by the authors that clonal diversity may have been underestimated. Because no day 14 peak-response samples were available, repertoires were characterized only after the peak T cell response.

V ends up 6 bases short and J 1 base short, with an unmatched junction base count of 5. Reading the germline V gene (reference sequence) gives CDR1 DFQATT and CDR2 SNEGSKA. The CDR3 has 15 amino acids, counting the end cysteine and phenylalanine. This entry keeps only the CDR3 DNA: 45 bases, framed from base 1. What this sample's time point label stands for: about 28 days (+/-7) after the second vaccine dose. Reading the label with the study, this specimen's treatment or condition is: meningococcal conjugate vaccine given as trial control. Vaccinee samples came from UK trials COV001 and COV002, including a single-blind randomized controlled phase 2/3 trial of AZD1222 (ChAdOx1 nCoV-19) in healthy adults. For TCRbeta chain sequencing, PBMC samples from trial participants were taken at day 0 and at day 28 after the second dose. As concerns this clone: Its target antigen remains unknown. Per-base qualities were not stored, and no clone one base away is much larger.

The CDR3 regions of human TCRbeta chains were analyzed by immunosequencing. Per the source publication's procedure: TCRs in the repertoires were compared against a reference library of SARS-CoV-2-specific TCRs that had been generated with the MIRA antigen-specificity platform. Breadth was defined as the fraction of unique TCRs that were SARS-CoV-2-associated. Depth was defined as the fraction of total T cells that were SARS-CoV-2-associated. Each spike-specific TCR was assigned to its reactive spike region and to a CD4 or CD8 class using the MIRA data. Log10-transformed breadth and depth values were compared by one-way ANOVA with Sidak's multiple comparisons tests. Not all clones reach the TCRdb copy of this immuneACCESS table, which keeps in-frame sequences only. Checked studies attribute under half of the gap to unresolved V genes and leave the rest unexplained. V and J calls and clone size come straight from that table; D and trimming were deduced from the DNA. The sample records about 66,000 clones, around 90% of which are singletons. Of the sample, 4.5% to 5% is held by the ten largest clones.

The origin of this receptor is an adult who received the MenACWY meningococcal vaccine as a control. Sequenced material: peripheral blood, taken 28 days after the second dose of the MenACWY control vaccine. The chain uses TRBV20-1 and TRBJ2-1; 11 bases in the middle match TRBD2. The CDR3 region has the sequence CSASSGGASYNEQFF. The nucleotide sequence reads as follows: TGCAGTGCAAGTAGCGGGGGGGCGTCCTACAATGAGCAGTTCTTC.